The 19 T cell receptor beta chains below were found in one sample sequenced in a study of T cells in Graves' hyperthyroidism and ophthalmopathy. Researchers amplified the TCR beta CDR3 regions from RNA transcripts. Researchers ran a first-round RT-PCR on the TCR CDR3 using the HTBI primer set. Using its own MiXCR run on the multiplex PCR reads, TCRdb lists one record per CDR3 protein. The repertoire holds some 490,000 distinct CDR3 sequences, with roughly 16% as singletons. Sequenced sample: blood. These receptors came from a woman in her twenties or thirties with Graves' ophthalmopathy.

This clonotype was seen many times. The chain uses TRBV28 and TRBJ1-1, with D tentatively TRBD1 (5 bases). This CDR3 comprises 15 residues. Looked up from germline, CDR1 is MDHEN and CDR2 is SYDVKM. V was pared by 2 bases and J by 0 bases, with 10 bases between. The CDR3 reads CASSLAQGVNTEAFF. The CDR3 nucleotides read TGTGCCAGCAGTTTAGCCCAGGGAGTGAACACTGAAGCTTTCTTT. Full variable domain (missing parts from reference TRBV28 and TRBJ1-1): DVKVTQSSRYLVKRTGEKVFLECVQDMDHENMFWYRQDPGLGLRLIYFSYDVKMKEKGDIPEGYSVSREKKERFSLILESASTNQTSMYLCASSLAQGVNTEAFFGQGTRLTVV.

The sample holds a few counts of this clonotype. The genes are TRBV6-6 and TRBJ1-1, with D tentatively TRBD1 (5 bases). CDR3 length: 14 amino acids. Trimming stripped 0 bases from V and 4 bases from J, with 9 bases between. CDR1 and CDR2 (germline): MNHNY, SVGAGI (reference sequence). The CDR3 DNA reads as TGTGCCAGCAGTTACTCGGGGAGGGGCACTGAAGCTTTCTTT. Amino acid sequence: CASSYSGRGTEAFF.

This chain joins TRBV29-1 and TRBJ2-7; 10 bases line up with TRBD2. V was clipped by 4 bases and J by 0 bases; unmatched bases: 6. The CDR3 has 15 residues. Germline assignment: CDR1 SQVTM and CDR2 ANQGSEA. CDR3 residues: CSVGVSGRFSYEQYF. The CDR3 nucleotides are TGCAGCGTTGGTGTTAGCGGGAGGTTCTCCTACGAGCAGTACTTC.

Ten or more counts support this clonotype. CDR3 coding DNA: TGTGCCAGCAGTTTACGAGGACAGGGGTTGAACACCGGGGAGCTGTTTTTT. This gives the protein CASSLRGQGLNTGELFF. This rearrangement joins TRBV27 to TRBJ2-2; the match to TRBD1 covers 9 bases. J was trimmed by 1 base and V by 2 bases; bases with no gene match: 5. Germline V gene lookup returns CDR1 MNHEY and CDR2 SMNVEV (reference sequence). The length of the CDR3 is 17 residues.

This clonotype appeared a few times. J is TRBJ2-1 and V is TRBV6-2 or TRBV6-3; D remains unclear. Deletions cut 0 bases from V and 5 bases from J, with 8 bases between. Germline CDR1 and CDR2: MNHEY and SVGEGT. This CDR3 spans 14 amino acids. The CDR3 region has the DNA TGTGCCAGCAGTTACTCGACCTCTAACAATGAGCAGTTCTTC. This encodes CASSYSTSNNEQFF.

This clonotype has only a few counts. The rearrangement uses TRBV6-1 and TRBJ2-5; 14 nucleotides line up with TRBD2. J was trimmed by 5 bases and V by 10 bases; bases with no gene match: 6. Germline V gives CDR1 MNHNS, CDR2 SASEGT. The CDR3 spans 14 residues. The CDR3 bases are TGTGCCACCAGACTAGCGGGAGGGCCCGAGACCCAGTACTTC. Residues: CATRLAGGPETQYF.

This clonotype has at least ten counts. The rearrangement links TRBV20-1 to TRBJ2-7, with a weak D call TRBD2 (5 bases). CDR1 is DFQATT and CDR2 is SNEGSKA in the germline V gene (reference sequence). Trimming took off 1 base at V and 6 bases at J, with 13 bases between the two ends. This CDR3 spans 13 amino acids. CDR3 amino acids: CSARVEGLGEQYF. In nucleotides, the CDR3 is TGCAGTGCTAGAGTAGAGGGCCTGGGCGAGCAGTACTTC.

The chain couples TRBV5-4 to TRBJ2-7, with unresolved D. This CDR3 region has 13 residues. The V gene's germline CDR1 is SGHNT and CDR2 YYREEE (reference sequence). Trimming stripped 3 bases from V and 0 bases from J, with 7 bases between. The CDR3: CASSSAASYEQYF. In DNA form, the CDR3 reads TGTGCCAGCAGCTCGGCAGCCTCCTACGAGCAGTACTTC.

This clonotype was found many times. This chain joins TRBV6-2 or TRBV6-3 and TRBJ1-1, with 8 bases lining up with TRBD1. Trimming took 4 bases from V and 1 from J; bases not matched to a gene: 5. From germline, CDR1 is MNHEY and CDR2 SVGEGT. The CDR3 sequence is 15 residues long. The CDR3: CASSFSGTGNTEAFF. CDR3 in DNA: TGTGCCAGCAGTTTTTCCGGGACAGGGAACACTGAAGCTTTCTTT.

This clonotype was detected many times. The V and J genes are TRBV28 and TRBJ2-1; D not certain. The V end was cut by 2 bases, the J end by 1 base, with 9 bases between. The germline gives CDR1 MDHEN, CDR2 SYDVKM. This CDR3 comprises 15 residues. This CDR3 reads CASSLSQVSYNEQFF. CDR3 bases: TGTGCCAGCAGTTTAAGTCAGGTTTCCTACAATGAGCAGTTCTTC.

This chain links TRBV27 with TRBJ2-7, with 11 bases aligning to TRBD2. Germline V gene sequence: CDR1 MNHEY, CDR2 SMNVEV (reference sequence). The length of the CDR3 is 15 residues. V shed 5 bases and J 2 bases; nucleotides not matched to a gene: 5. CDR3 loop: CASSPAGLAAYEQYF. CDR3 DNA sequence: TGTGCCAGCAGTCCCGCGGGACTAGCGGCCTACGAGCAGTACTTC.

This clonotype was recorded many times. The J gene is TRBJ2-5, the V gene TRBV7-2; tentative D call: TRBD2 (7 bases). The CDR3 sequence is 14 residues long. Trimming pared 5 bases from V and 4 bases from J, leaving 14 bases between. Germline lookup yields CDR1 SGHTA and CDR2 FQGNSA. The CDR3 loop is CASSPSRGAETQYF. CDR3 coding DNA: TGTGCCAGCAGCCCAAGTCGGGGGGCAGAGACCCAGTACTTC.

This clonotype was picked up many times. The chain links TRBV27 to TRBJ2-7, with 7 positions matching TRBD1. Germline CDR1 is MNHEY and CDR2 is SMNVEV (reference sequence). The CDR3 consists of 18 residues. V lost 7 bases and J lost 3; bases outside the gene matches: 21. The CDR3 is CASIPAADRVYHDYEQYF. The CDR3 DNA reads TGTGCCAGCATCCCCGCCGCCGACAGGGTGTATCATGACTACGAGCAGTACTTC.

This clonotype has at least ten counts. The CDR3 sequence is CASSPSGRGNQPQHF. The CDR3 region has the DNA TGTGCCAGCAGTCCCTCGGGAAGGGGGAATCAGCCCCAGCATTTT. The rearrangement links TRBV28 to TRBJ1-5, with D perhaps matching TRBD1 (6 bases). The ends were cut back, 5 bases at V and 4 bases at J, with 15 bases in the middle. The CDR3 consists of 15 residues. Germline V gene lookup returns CDR1 MDHEN and CDR2 SYDVKM.

This clonotype was detected ten times or more. The V and J genes are TRBV6-1 and TRBJ2-1, with 14 bases that match TRBD2. The length of the CDR3 is 15 residues. Germline values: CDR1 MNHNS, CDR2 SASEGT. The V gene end was trimmed by 4 bases and the J gene end by 7 bases; junction bases not matched to a gene: 3. The CDR3 protein is CASSARLAGGNEQFF. The CDR3 DNA follows: TGTGCCAGCAGTGCCCGACTAGCGGGAGGGAATGAGCAGTTCTTC.

This clonotype has more than one count but fewer than ten. J is TRBJ2-4 and V is TRBV28; D remains unclear. The CDR3 length is 16 residues. Trimming shortened V by 4 bases and J by 1 base, and 14 bases separated the two germline ends. The germline V gene has CDR1 MDHEN and CDR2 SYDVKM. The chain's CDR3 is CASSSYPGRAKNIQYF. The CDR3 nucleotides read TGTGCCAGCAGTTCCTACCCTGGTCGGGCCAAAAACATTCAGTACTTC.

This clonotype turned up a few times. The gene calls are TRBV7-9 and TRBJ2-5, with 7 bases identical to TRBD1. The CDR3 covers 15 residues. Trimming removed 6 bases from V and 2 bases from J; junction bases left unmatched: 9. Germline loops: CDR1 SEHNR, CDR2 FQNEAQ (reference sequence). The CDR3 protein is CASREQGTLQETQYF. DNA for the CDR3: TGTGCCAGCAGAGAACAGGGGACCTTACAAGAGACCCAGTACTTC.

The V call is TRBV4-3, the J call TRBJ2-5; D not certain. CDR3 length: 14 amino acids. V was trimmed by 4 bases and J by 0 bases, leaving 9 bases between them. Germline V CDR1 and CDR2: LGHNA, YSLEER. The CDR3 region is CASSPHRNQETQYF. Here the CDR3 DNA reads TGCGCCAGCAGCCCTCATAGGAACCAAGAGACCCAGTACTTC.

This clonotype was counted at least ten times. The V gene is TRBV7-2, the J gene TRBJ2-1; 7 positions agree with TRBD2. CDR1 SGHTA and CDR2 FQGNSA come from the germline V gene. V lost 2 bases and J lost 10; bases outside the gene matches: 2. CDR3 length: 12 amino acids. The CDR3 is CASSLLADEQFF. As DNA, the CDR3 is TGTGCCAGCAGCTTACTAGCGGACGAGCAGTTCTTC.